These T cell receptor beta chains were read from a single sample in a study of blood T cell repertoires in COVID-19. Profiling relied on immunoSEQ multiplex PCR, and the TCRdb table lists in-frame clones only, not all of them. Of 300,000 or so clones in the sample, around 80% were seen once. Material for sequencing was peripheral blood. The receptors derive from a woman in her 50s with acute or convalescent COVID-19. The conserved cysteine and the conserved F or W are not part of the CDR3 here. Fields, in order: V gene, J gene, CDR3 protein.

TRBV27,TRBJ2-4,ASSLGQMGIQY
TRBV7-2,TRBJ2-3,ASSTRLAGGPDTQY
TRBV5-6,TRBJ2-5,ASSRIAGGETQY
TRBV5-8,TRBJ2-3,ASSLGLAVSTDTQY
TRBV19,TRBJ1-2,ASSIGPPRGYGYT
TRBV19,TRBJ1-6,ASSIEDREVSPLH
TRBV7-7,TRBJ2-3,ASSLGLAGTDTQY
TRBV6-5,TRBJ2-1,ASRGAGYNEQF
TRBV29-1,TRBJ1-1,SVESGTNTEAF
TRBV27,TRBJ1-1,ASQGAFKVTEAF
TRBV7-2,TRBJ2-2,ASSPPTGAGTGELF
TRBV29-1,TRBJ1-1,SVEEGAFRNTEAF
TRBV7-9,TRBJ1-4,ASGLQGGDEKLF
TRBV5-6,TRBJ1-2,ASSAPDRGYFGVYT
TRBV30,TRBJ2-5,AWGQEIMETQY
TRBV6-5,TRBJ2-1,ASAKLADTDNEQF
TRBV6-4,TRBJ1-2,ASRNHRGIYGYT
TRBV6-2/TRBV6-3,TRBJ2-7,ASSRPNRQGHEQY
TRBV4-1,TRBJ1-2,ASSEGVEGYT
TRBV7-9,TRBJ2-7,ASSLGASGRTSYEQY
TRBV30,TRBJ1-1,AWKNSMNTEAF
TRBV20-1,TRBJ2-2,GAGITGELF
TRBV5-1,TRBJ1-2,ASSPPGLGQKEGYT
TRBV7-9,TRBJ2-7,ASSPPSRGGDEQY
TRBV15,TRBJ2-3,ATSSPSRLAGGRSDTQY
TRBV2,TRBJ1-1,ASSAQGVAF
TRBV5-1,TRBJ2-1,ASSFAGGIAPEQF
TRBV5-4,TRBJ2-4,ASSLPGVVQY
TRBV4-2,TRBJ2-1,ASSQGTASGRLNYNEQF
TRBV27,TRBJ2-3,ASSPSTGTQY
TRBV11-2,TRBJ2-2,ASSPGLAGSNGELF
TRBV5-5,TRBJ2-3,ASLAGPGTDTQY
TRBV5-4,TRBJ2-2,ASSLLLLAGSTGELF
TRBV6-4,TRBJ2-2,ASSEERYTGELF
TRBV11-2,TRBJ1-1,ASSPRQGAITEAF
TRBV5-1,TRBJ2-2,ASSWDIDTGELF
TRBV7-2,TRBJ2-4,ASSLEGGVNIQY
TRBV27,TRBJ2-3,ASSLSSSGGSTDTQY
TRBV20-1,TRBJ2-2,SASGQVETGELF
TRBV10-3,TRBJ1-2,AISQGDYGYT
TRBV19,TRBJ1-4,ASSLAGDPNEKLF
TRBV5-6,TRBJ1-3,ASSEDLGGGNTIY
TRBV6-5,TRBJ2-3,ASVLNTQY
TRBV15,TRBJ2-1,ATSPGTSGLDEQF
TRBV2,TRBJ2-3,ASTPQLSTDTQY
TRBV6-5,TRBJ2-1,ASRGYTGPWNEQF
TRBV30,TRBJ1-1,AGTRDRENTEAF